Below, 28 T cell receptor beta chains from the same sample are listed, as sequenced in a study of PD-1 blockade in mismatch repair-deficient tumors. Sequencing was performed with immunoSEQ multiplex PCR; in TCRdb, only in-frame clones are kept and a portion is missing. The sample carries about 63,000 clones, 88% recorded once. Sequencing was performed on peripheral blood, taken 52 weeks after starting pembrolizumab. The receptors come from an adult with mismatch repair-deficient cancer.

The gene calls are TRBV4-2 and TRBJ2-2; 11 positions match TRBD2. Looked up from germline, CDR1 is LGHNA and CDR2 is YNFKEQ. The CDR3 is 19 residues long. V lost 2 bases and J lost 2; bases outside the gene matches: 10. Here the CDR3 reads CASSQRIPGLAENTGELFF. The DNA of the CDR3 is TGTGCCAGCAGCCAACGAATACCGGGACTAGCGGAAAACACCGGGGAGCTGTTTTTT.

The rearrangement joins TRBV28 to TRBJ2-2, with 9 positions matching TRBD1. The V gene end was trimmed by 6 bases and the J gene end by 6 bases; junction bases not matched to a gene: 11. CDR1 MDHEN and CDR2 SYDVKM come from the germline V gene. The CDR3 is 16 residues long. The CDR3 coding sequence is TGTGCCAGCAGCTCCCCGGGACAGGGACGGGCCGGGGAGCTGTTTTTT. This gives the protein CASSSPGQGRAGELFF.

This chain links TRBV11-3 with TRBJ2-1; D remains ambiguous. Trimming pared 5 bases from V and 12 bases from J, leaving 23 bases between. The CDR3 is 15 amino acids. In germline, CDR1 is SGHNT, CDR2 YENEEA. The CDR3 here is CASSQRPDPNSLQFF. CDR3 DNA sequence: TGTGCCAGCAGCCAGAGGCCAGATCCCAACAGTTTGCAGTTCTTC.

The CDR3 spells CASRDLSGSITGELFF. In nucleotides, the CDR3 is TGTGCCAGCAGGGACCTCAGCGGAAGTATCACCGGGGAGCTGTTTTTT. The V call is TRBV5-4, the J call TRBJ2-2; weak D call: TRBD2 (5 bases). The CDR3 is made up of 16 amino acids. CDR1 is SGHNT, CDR2 YYREEE, per germline (reference sequence). The V gene lost 5 bases and the J gene lost 4 bases, with 18 bases spanning the gap.

The chain is built from TRBV5-1 and TRBJ1-4; 8 bases line up with TRBD1. Germline lookup yields CDR1 SGHRS and CDR2 YFSETQ. V lost 4 bases to trimming and J lost 6 bases; unmatched junction nucleotides: 11. The CDR3 is 16 residues long. CDR3 region: CASSPRQATGDEKLFF. In nucleotides, the CDR3 is TGCGCCAGCAGCCCAAGGCAGGCGACAGGGGATGAAAAACTGTTTTTT. The complete variable domain, with remaining parts taken from reference TRBV5-1 and TRBJ1-4, reads KAGVTQTPRYLIKTRGQQVTLSCSPISGHRSVSWYQQTPGQGLQFLFEYFSETQRNKGNFPGRFSGRQFSNSRSEMNVSTLELGDSALYLCASSPRQATGDEKLFFGSGTQLSVL.

This clone appeared a single time. The rearrangement links TRBV27 to TRBJ2-4, with D unresolved. Looked up from germline, CDR1 is MNHEY and CDR2 is SMNVEV (reference sequence). This CDR3 comprises 14 residues. V was shortened by 5 bases and J by 3 bases, with 11 bases between the two germline ends. The DNA of the CDR3 is TGTGCCAGCAGTCCGGAGTCTGGCAAAAACATTCAGTACTTC. This encodes CASSPESGKNIQYF.

The chain uses TRBV7-2 and TRBJ2-7, with D maybe TRBD1 (6 bases). With 4 bases removed from V and 0 bases from J, the gap between germline ends came to 16 bases. This CDR3 has 16 amino acids. CDR1 is SGHTA, CDR2 FQGNSA, per germline. The CDR3 region is CASSSTTRQASYEQYF. The CDR3 bases are TGTGCCAGCAGCTCGACTACCAGACAGGCCTCCTACGAGCAGTACTTC. The full variable domain, with the rest looked up from reference TRBV7-2 and TRBJ2-7, is GAGVSQSPSNKVTEKGKDVELRCDPISGHTALYWYRQSLGQGLEFLIYFQGNSAPDKSGLPSDRFSAERTGGSVSTLTIQRTQQEDSAVYLCASSSTTRQASYEQYFGPGTRLTVT.

J is TRBJ2-1 and V is TRBV11-3; 7 bases match TRBD2. With V trimmed by 4 bases and J by 10 bases, 1 base remained unmatched. The CDR3 contains 11 residues. Germline V lookup: CDR1 SGHNT, CDR2 YENEEA. This CDR3 is CASSSGGEQFF. In DNA, the CDR3 is TGTGCCAGCAGCTCCGGGGGGGAGCAGTTCTTC.

This sequence joins TRBV4-1 and TRBJ1-5; 8 positions match TRBD1. Germline V gene sequence: CDR1 MGHRA, CDR2 YSYEKL. This CDR3 region has 18 residues. V gave up 0 bases and J gave up 2 bases; unmatched junction bases: 9. CDR3 nucleotides: TGCGCCAGCAGCCAAGATCCAACAGGGGGGGATCGCAATCAGCCCCAGCATTTT. Its protein is CASSQDPTGGDRNQPQHF.

The chain carries TRBV14 and TRBJ2-7; no reliable D call. This CDR3 comprises 12 residues. Trimming pared 4 bases from V and 3 bases from J, leaving 7 bases between. Germline-derived CDR1 and CDR2 are SGHDN and FVKESK. The CDR3 protein is CASSLNDYEQYF. The CDR3 coding sequence is TGTGCCAGCAGCCTCAATGACTACGAGCAGTACTTC.

This clone was counted a few times. V and J are TRBV27 and TRBJ2-7; D is possibly TRBD2 (6 bases). Per the germline V gene, CDR1 is MNHEY and CDR2 is SMNVEV (reference sequence). This CDR3 is built from 13 residues. V was pared by 2 bases and J by 7 bases, with 12 bases between. The CDR3 bases are TGTGCCAGCAGTTTAGGGGGGAAAGCGGAGCAGTACTTC. Amino acids: CASSLGGKAEQYF.

The chain has TRBV14 and TRBJ2-5; 13 bases align to TRBD2. The trim removed 0 bases at V and 4 bases at J, leaving 8 bases unmatched. Germline CDR1 SGHDN, CDR2 FVKESK. The CDR3 totals 18 residues. CDR3 sequence: CASSQDPLGLAGAETQYF. The CDR3 DNA follows: TGTGCCAGCAGCCAAGATCCCCTCGGACTAGCGGGAGCAGAGACCCAGTACTTC.

Regarding this clone: Sequence at one end of the junction differs from germline and may be a read error. V gene TRBV6-6 combines with J gene TRBJ2-7; D gene uncertain. The CDR3 sequence is 11 residues long. Germline values: CDR1 MNHNY, CDR2 SVGAGI (reference sequence). CDR3 DNA sequence: TGTGCCAGCAGTTACTCCCACGAGCAGTACTTC. As protein: CASSYSHEQYF.

This chain uses TRBV11-2 with TRBJ2-5; D not resolved. With 5 bases removed from V and 1 base from J, the gap between germline ends came to 11 bases. CDR1 SGHAT and CDR2 FQNNGV come from the germline V gene. The CDR3 has 14 amino acids. This chain's CDR3 is CASSPLRAQETQYF. CDR3 DNA sequence: TGTGCCAGCAGCCCGTTGAGAGCCCAAGAGACCCAGTACTTC.

The chain is built from TRBV7-8 and TRBJ1-1; TRBD1 is a possible D gene (5 bases). Trimming pared 0 bases from V and 3 bases from J, leaving 11 bases between. The CDR3 extends over 15 amino acids. Germline values: CDR1 SGHVS, CDR2 FQNEAQ. For the CDR3, the DNA is TGTGCCAGCAGCTTAGCACTCGGGGGGGACACTGAAGCTTTCTTT. Amino acid sequence: CASSLALGGDTEAFF.

The chain uses TRBV5-6 and TRBJ2-7; 9 nucleotides agree with TRBD1. The V gene end was trimmed by 5 bases and the J gene end by 0 bases; junction bases not matched to a gene: 3. CDR1 and CDR2 (germline): SGHDT, YYEEEE. The CDR3 runs to 14 residues. The DNA of the CDR3 is TGTGCCAGCAGGGGACAGGGTATCTCCTACGAGCAGTACTTC. This sequence encodes CASRGQGISYEQYF.

The chain links TRBV6-4 to TRBJ2-7, with 9 bases aligning to TRBD2. V was pared by 0 bases and J by 2 bases, with 2 bases of the junction left unmatched. Germline V gene sequence: CDR1 MRHNA, CDR2 SNTAGT. The CDR3 sequence is 15 residues long. CDR3 bases: TGTGCCAGCAGTGACTCGGCTAGCGGGACCTACGAGCAGTACTTC. Its translation is CASSDSASGTYEQYF.

With respect to this clone: Other DNA sequences in the same sample also yield this CDR3. The chain uses TRBV7-6 and TRBJ2-5; weak D call: TRBD1 (6 bases). Deletions cut 1 base from V and 2 bases from J, with 8 bases between. Germline CDR1 is SGHVS and CDR2 is FNYEAQ. CDR3 length: 14 residues. The CDR3 region is CASSLGGGQETQYF. The CDR3 DNA reads as TGTGCCAGCAGCTTAGGAGGGGGACAAGAGACCCAGTACTTC.

The chain uses TRBV11-3 and TRBJ2-1, with no clear D. This CDR3 has 14 amino acids. Trimming took 2 bases from V and 3 from J, leaving 8 bases between them. Germline V gives CDR1 SGHNT, CDR2 YENEEA. The CDR3 DNA reads TGTGCCAGCAGCTTAAGGCTGGACTACAATGAGCAGTTCTTC. This gives the protein CASSLRLDYNEQFF.

This chain links TRBV15 with TRBJ2-5, with 13 bases that match TRBD2. Trimming cost V 1 base and J 6 bases; bases outside gene matches: 5. CDR3 length equals 16 residues. In germline, CDR1 is LNHNV, CDR2 YYDKDF (reference sequence). CDR3 loop: CATSRVTSGRWQTQYF. The CDR3 bases are TGTGCCACCAGCAGAGTGACTAGCGGGAGGTGGCAGACCCAGTACTTC.

This chain uses TRBV5-6 with TRBJ2-7; 10 bases match TRBD2. CDR1 and CDR2 from the germline V gene are SGHDT and YYEEEE. Trimming took 0 bases from V and 4 from J; bases not matched to a gene: 4. This CDR3 has 15 amino acids. CDR3 coding DNA: TGTGCCAGCAGCTTGGATCTAGCGGGAGAATACGAGCAGTACTTC. Protein: CASSLDLAGEYEQYF.

The J gene is TRBJ1-5, the V gene TRBV29-1; 9 nucleotides line up with TRBD1. The CDR3 totals 14 residues. Germline values: CDR1 SQVTM, CDR2 ANQGSEA. The ends lost 6 bases at V and 1 base at J; junction bases unmatched: 4. The CDR3 reads CSVAGQGSNQPQHF. The DNA for the CDR3 is TGCAGCGTAGCAGGACAGGGGAGCAATCAGCCCCAGCATTTT.

The chain links TRBV7-9 to TRBJ2-7; D remains ambiguous. Germline CDR1 reads SEHNR; CDR2 reads FQNEAQ (reference sequence). Trimming took off 5 bases at V and 4 bases at J, with 15 bases between the two ends. This CDR3 contains 14 residues. The CDR3 region has the DNA TGTGCCAGCAGCCCGCGATCAAAAGCTTACGAGCAGTACTTC. Its translation is CASSPRSKAYEQYF.

This clone was recorded once. The chain employs TRBV4-3 and TRBJ1-5; D possibly corresponds to TRBD1 (6 bases). Germline V gene sequence: CDR1 LGHNA, CDR2 YSLEER. There are 15 residues in the CDR3. The V gene lost 4 bases and the J gene lost 4 bases, with 14 bases spanning the gap. The DNA for the CDR3 is TGCGCCAGCAGCCCGAATCCGGGGGCAAATCAGCCCCAGCATTTT. Residues: CASSPNPGANQPQHF.

The chain carries TRBV19 and TRBJ2-4, with D possibly TRBD2 on 6 matching bases. With 2 bases removed from V and 5 bases from J, the gap between germline ends came to 19 bases. The CDR3 length is 17 residues. Germline CDR1 LNHDA, CDR2 SQIVND (reference sequence). CDR3 nucleotides: TGTGCCAGTAGTATAAAGCGAGGACTAAAGAACCAAAACATTCAGTACTTC. This translates into CASSIKRGLKNQNIQYF.

The rearrangement joins TRBV25-1 to TRBJ2-7; 7 bases fit TRBD1. J lost 1 base, V lost 1 base, and 7 bases had no gene match. The CDR3 consists of 16 residues. CDR1 is MGHDK and CDR2 is SYGVNS in the germline V gene. Here the CDR3 reads CASSEFGMDRSYEQYF. CDR3 in DNA: TGTGCCAGCAGTGAATTTGGGATGGACAGGTCCTACGAGCAGTACTTC.

This chain links TRBV4-1 with TRBJ1-1; 11 bases are a match to TRBD1. Per germline, CDR1 MGHRA and CDR2 YSYEKL. This CDR3 has 18 amino acids. J lost 0 bases, V lost 2 bases, and 8 bases had no gene match. The CDR3 DNA follows: TGCGCCAGCAGCCAAAGCCCCGGACAGGGGGCTTTGAACACTGAAGCTTTCTTT. It specifies CASSQSPGQGALNTEAFF.

V gene TRBV30 combines with J gene TRBJ2-4; a weak D match, TRBD2 (5 bases). Trimming shortened V by 3 bases and J by 1 base, and 16 bases separated the two germline ends. This CDR3 has 16 amino acids. Germline lookup yields CDR1 GTSNPN and CDR2 SVGIG (reference sequence). DNA for the CDR3: TGTGCCTGGAGGTGTGAGGGTTTGGCGGCCAAAAACATTCAGTACTTC. Translated: CAWRCEGLAAKNIQYF.